Following are 20 T cell receptor beta chains from one sample sequenced in a study of T cell responses to AZD1222 COVID-19 vaccine. Profiling relied on immunoSEQ multiplex PCR, and the TCRdb table lists in-frame clones only, not all of them. The sample holds about 120,000 clones, around 90% seen once. Sequenced here: peripheral blood, sampled 28 days after the second dose of the MenACWY control vaccine. These receptors were collected from an adult who received the MenACWY meningococcal vaccine as a control.

J is TRBJ2-3 and V is TRBV6-2 or TRBV6-3; 11 nucleotides line up with TRBD2. J gave up 7 bases and V 0 bases, and 6 bases lay outside the gene matches. This CDR3 is built from 16 residues. The germline V gene encodes CDR1 MNHEY and CDR2 SVGEGT. CDR3 sequence: CASSYSGSGGANTQYF. CDR3 coding DNA: TGTGCCAGCAGTTACTCTGGTAGCGGGGGGGCAAATACGCAGTATTTT.

This chain links TRBV28 with TRBJ1-6; no reliable D call. This CDR3 comprises 15 residues. CDR1 is MDHEN, CDR2 SYDVKM, per germline. The V end was cut by 8 bases, the J end by 5 bases, with 16 bases between. The CDR3 region is CASAGPRGNNSPLHF. The CDR3 DNA reads as TGTGCCAGCGCCGGCCCTCGGGGTAATAATTCACCCCTCCACTTT. The variable domain in full, completed from reference TRBV28 and TRBJ1-6, reads DVKVTQSSRYLVKRTGEKVFLECVQDMDHENMFWYRQDPGLGLRLIYFSYDVKMKEKGDIPEGYSVSREKKERFSLILESASTNQTSMYLCASAGPRGNNSPLHFGNGTRLTVT.

As DNA, the CDR3 is TGTGCCAGCAGCTGGGGACAGGGAGCATCAGATACGCAGTATTTT. Translated, it gives CASSWGQGASDTQYF. This rearrangement joins TRBV7-9 to TRBJ2-3, with 9 bases aligning to TRBD1. Germline trimming cut 4 bases from V and 4 bases from J; bases unmatched to any gene: 6. The CDR3 consists of 15 residues. CDR1 is SEHNR and CDR2 is FQNEAQ in the germline V gene (reference sequence). Combining the CDR3 with reference TRBV7-9 and TRBJ2-3 gives the whole variable domain DTGVSQNPRHKITKRGQNVTFRCDPISEHNRLYWYRQTLGQGPEFLTYFQNEAQLEKSRLLSDRFSAERPKGSFSTLEIQRTEQGDSAMYLCASSWGQGASDTQYFGPGTRLTVL.

This clone was counted between two and nine times. J is TRBJ2-3 and V is TRBV19, with a tentative D call TRBD2 (5 bases). V was cut by 7 bases and J by 0 bases, with 11 bases left in between. Per germline, CDR1 LNHDA and CDR2 SQIVND (reference sequence). The CDR3 has 14 residues. The CDR3 coding sequence is TGTGCCAGTAAGGAGGAATCTAGCACAGATACGCAGTATTTT. Its protein is CASKEESSTDTQYF.

CDR3 loop: CASSPPGQSTEAFF. CDR3 coding DNA: TGTGCCAGCAGCCCCCCTGGACAGAGTACTGAAGCTTTCTTT. The V and J genes are TRBV28 and TRBJ1-1; TRBD1 is a possible D gene (6 bases). Looked up from germline, CDR1 is MDHEN and CDR2 is SYDVKM. The V end lost 6 bases, the J end lost 5 bases, and 16 bases lay between the germline ends. This CDR3 spans 14 amino acids.

The rearrangement joins TRBV5-1 to TRBJ2-7, with TRBD1 matching 10 bases. Germline V gene sequence: CDR1 SGHRS, CDR2 YFSETQ. The V and J ends lost 4 bases and 6 bases, in that order; junction bases with no gene match: 7. There are 14 residues in the CDR3. CDR3 DNA sequence: TGCGCCAGCAGCCCTTGGACAGGGGGAGGCGAGCAGTACTTC. It is translated as CASSPWTGGGEQYF.

The rearrangement links TRBV5-6 to TRBJ2-2; D call uncertain. This CDR3 has 12 residues. Per the germline V gene, CDR1 is SGHDT and CDR2 is YYEEEE. V lost 1 base to trimming and J lost 6 bases, with 4 bases between them. CDR3 sequence (DNA): TGTGCCAGCAGCTTGTGGTCCGGGGAGCTGTTTTTT. The encoded protein is CASSLWSGELFF. Variable domain in full (rest from reference TRBV5-6 and TRBJ2-2): DAGVTQSPTHLIKTRGQQVTLRCSPKSGHDTVSWYQQALGQGPQFIFQYYEEEERQRGNFPDRFSGHQFPNYSSELNVNALLLGDSALYLCASSLWSGELFFGEGSRLTVL.

The V call is TRBV12-3 or TRBV12-4, the J call TRBJ1-2; 7 nucleotides agree with TRBD1. This CDR3 is built from 13 residues. The J segment lost 8 bases and the V segment lost 8 bases, leaving 11 bases of the junction unmatched. CDR3 DNA: TGTGCCAGCGGTCGGGACAGCCAACGGGGCTACACCTTC. It is translated as CASGRDSQRGYTF.

The chain combines TRBV7-9 with TRBJ2-2; D unclear. Trimming removed 2 bases at V and 2 bases at J, with 3 bases between. Germline V lookup: CDR1 SEHNR, CDR2 FQNEAQ (reference sequence). The CDR3 consists of 13 residues. CDR3 loop: CASSLPNTGELFF. DNA for the CDR3: TGTGCCAGCAGCTTACCTAACACCGGGGAGCTGTTTTTT.

The chain is built from TRBV5-4 and TRBJ2-1, with a tentative D call TRBD2 (6 bases). Germline-derived CDR1 and CDR2 are SGHNT and YYREEE (reference sequence). The CDR3 loop spans 12 amino acids. Trimming shortened V by 7 bases and J by 8 bases, and 13 bases separated the two germline ends. The CDR3 is CASGATGDEQFF. Here the CDR3 DNA reads TGTGCCAGCGGGGCGACGGGGGATGAGCAGTTCTTC.

The chain has TRBV28 and TRBJ2-7, with a weak D call TRBD2 (6 bases). This CDR3 spans 15 amino acids. Trimming shortened V by 4 bases and J by 2 bases, and 15 bases separated the two germline ends. CDR1 and CDR2 from the germline V gene are MDHEN and SYDVKM. Here the CDR3 DNA reads TGTGCCAGCAGTTCACCATCGACTAGTGCCTACGAGCAGTACTTC. Its protein product is CASSSPSTSAYEQYF.

The gene calls are TRBV13 and TRBJ2-1; maybe TRBD1 (5 bases). The CDR3 loop spans 16 amino acids. Germline values: CDR1 PRHDT, CDR2 FYEKMQ (reference sequence). V was cut by 4 bases and J by 9 bases, with 22 bases left in between. The chain's CDR3 is CASSSPPRAAGSEQFF. DNA of the CDR3: TGTGCCAGCAGCTCCCCCCCCAGGGCGGCTGGCTCTGAGCAGTTCTTC.

The chain has TRBV5-8 and TRBJ1-2; no firm D call. Trimming pared 0 bases from V and 4 bases from J, leaving 10 bases between. CDR3 length: 14 amino acids. Germline values: CDR1 SGHTS, CDR2 YDEGEE. CDR3 region: CASSLGAAIYGYTF. CDR3 coding DNA: TGTGCCAGCAGCTTGGGCGCAGCTATCTATGGCTACACCTTC.

In its sample, this clone was seen once. CDR3 region: CASTPRDSVSYEQYF. The CDR3 DNA reads as TGTGCCAGCACCCCCCGGGACAGCGTATCCTACGAGCAGTACTTC. The gene calls are TRBV7-8 and TRBJ2-7, with 7 bases aligning to TRBD1. V shed 7 bases, J shed 1 base, and the junction held 10 bases outside the gene matches. Germline loops: CDR1 SGHVS, CDR2 FQNEAQ. CDR3 length equals 15 residues. Full variable domain (outside the CDR3, taken from reference TRBV7-8 and TRBJ2-7): GAGVSQSPRYKVAKRGQDVALRCDPISGHVSLFWYQQALGQGPEFLTYFQNEAQLDKSGLPSDRFFAERPEGSVSTLKIQRTQQEDSAVYLCASTPRDSVSYEQYFGPGTRLTVT.

The chain recombines TRBV27 with TRBJ2-1, with 12 bases aligning to TRBD2. J lost 5 bases, V lost 3 bases, and 5 bases had no gene match. The germline gives CDR1 MNHEY, CDR2 SMNVEV (reference sequence). CDR3 length equals 16 residues. CDR3 sequence reads: CASSFLSSGRDNEQFF. The CDR3 coding sequence is TGTGCCAGCAGTTTCTTGTCTAGCGGGAGGGACAATGAGCAGTTCTTC.

This clone has only one observation. The chain joins TRBV29-1 to TRBJ2-1; 9 bases line up with TRBD2. Germline V gives CDR1 SQVTM, CDR2 ANQGSEA. V was clipped by 0 bases and J by 0 bases; unmatched bases: 3. This CDR3 has 16 amino acids. DNA of the CDR3: TGCAGCGTTGAAGAGCTAGCGGGGACCTCCTACAATGAGCAGTTCTTC. Translated, it gives CSVEELAGTSYNEQFF.

The chain recombines TRBV11-2 with TRBJ2-3; 8 bases line up with TRBD2. The germline V gene encodes CDR1 SGHAT and CDR2 FQNNGV. The CDR3 sequence is 17 residues long. The V gene end was trimmed by 0 bases and the J gene end by 6 bases; junction bases not matched to a gene: 11. The CDR3 protein is CASSLDRTGGARDTQYF. DNA of the CDR3: TGTGCCAGCAGCTTAGATCGGACCGGGGGGGCCCGGGATACGCAGTATTTT.

The rearrangement uses TRBV15 and TRBJ1-3; TRBD1 aligns across 7 bases. Per the germline V gene, CDR1 is LNHNV and CDR2 is YYDKDF (reference sequence). V trimming: 0 bases; J trimming: 2 bases; junction bases outside the gene matches: 7. CDR3 length: 17 amino acids. CDR3 residues: CATSRDLQGIAGNTIYF. The CDR3 bases are TGTGCCACCAGCAGAGATTTACAGGGGATTGCTGGAAACACCATATATTTT.

The chain is built from TRBV5-1 and TRBJ2-5; 12 nucleotides match TRBD2. V shed 4 bases and J 5 bases; nucleotides not matched to a gene: 9. Germline CDR1 reads SGHRS; CDR2 reads YFSETQ. The CDR3 totals 16 residues. The CDR3 region has the DNA TGCGCCAGCAGCCTCCCTAGCGGGGGGGGCGGTGAGACCCAGTACTTC. Translating gives CASSLPSGGGGETQYF.

The chain has TRBV15 and TRBJ1-1, with D maybe TRBD1 (5 bases). Trimming took 5 bases from V and 0 from J, leaving 7 bases between them. From germline, CDR1 is LNHNV and CDR2 YYDKDF (reference sequence). There are 13 residues in the CDR3. The CDR3 nucleotides read TGTGCCACCAGCCGACAGTTGAACACTGAAGCTTTCTTT. Translated: CATSRQLNTEAFF.